The T cell receptor beta chain described here comes from a study of early stage breast cancer tumors. Study background: Among roughly twelve ER+/PR+/HER2- tumors, eight were ductal, four lobular. General study points: Most shared enriched TCRB sequences were commonly generated ones. Compared with adjacent normal breast, tumors showed around 2.7-fold denser, more clonal T cells.

Germline CDR1 and CDR2: MNHNY and SVGAGI (reference sequence). CDR3 size: 15 residues. Trimming stripped 5 bases from V and 4 bases from J, with 16 bases between. On this clone itself: Antigen specificity is unknown.

TCRdb keeps only in-frame clones here, not all; method: immunoSEQ multiplex PCR. The sample consists of about 2,000 clones, 65% to 75% of them appearing once. This sequence joins TRBV6-6 and TRBJ2-3; maybe TRBD2 (7 bases). This TCR derives from a person aged 35-50 years with breast cancer. Material: normal breast tissue next to the tumor. The CDR3 sequence: CASSGAGKGADTQYF. CDR3 coding DNA: TGTGCCAGCAGTGGAGCGGGAAAGGGGGCAGATACGCAGTATTTT.